The TCR beta chain under discussion was sequenced for a study of shared clonotypes between healthy human individuals. J lost 2 bases, V lost 2 bases, and 4 bases had no gene match. The V gene's germline CDR1 is MNHNS and CDR2 SASEGT. The length of the CDR3 is 17 residues. Naive CD8 cells lacked CD45RO, underwent positive selection for CCR7 and left out terminally differentiated effector memory CD45RA+ cells. TCRdb keeps only in-frame clones here, not all; method: immunoSEQ multiplex PCR. This sample has fewer than 700,000 clones, with roughly 96% found just once. The V call is TRBV6-1, the J call TRBJ2-1; 12 nucleotides match TRBD2. The TCR was taken from a woman aged 30 to 39 in good health. The material sequenced was naive CD8+ T cells sorted from blood. In nucleotides, the CDR3 is TGTGCCAGCAGTGAACCCTGGACTAGCGGGACCTACAATGAGCAGTTCTTC. Translated: CASSEPWTSGTYNEQFF.